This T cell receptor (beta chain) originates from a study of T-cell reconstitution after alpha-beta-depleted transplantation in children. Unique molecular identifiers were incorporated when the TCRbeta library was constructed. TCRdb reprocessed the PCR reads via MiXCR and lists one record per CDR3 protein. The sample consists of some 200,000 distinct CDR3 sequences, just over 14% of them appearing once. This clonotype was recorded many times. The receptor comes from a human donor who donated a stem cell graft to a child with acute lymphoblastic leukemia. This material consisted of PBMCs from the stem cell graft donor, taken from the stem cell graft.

This CDR3 reads CASSESRDGRATYEQYF. CDR3 sequence (DNA): TGTGCCAGCAGTGAATCCCGGGACGGTCGAGCAACCTACGAGCAGTACTTC. This chain connects TRBV28 to TRBJ2-7; D is tentatively TRBD1 or TRBD2 (5 bases each). This CDR3 region has 17 residues. Germline CDR1 and CDR2: MDHEN and SYDVKM. V lost 5 bases and J lost 2, with 22 bases in between.